The TCR beta chain described here comes from a study of OX40 agonist ivuxolimab in advanced cancers. The overall study: The study treated patients with ivuxolimab, an agonistic anti-OX40 (CD134) antibody.

Regarding this clone: No antigen is known for it.

Here immunoSEQ multiplex PCR was the method, and the copy in TCRdb shows in-frame clones only, minus some. The sample has 63,000 or so clones; 80% to 90% are singletons. Regarding the study as a whole: With doses of 0.1-3.0 mg/kg, partial responders showed among the lowest clonal expansion.

This clonotype was obtained from an adult with an advanced solid tumor such as melanoma, head and neck, liver or kidney cancer. This specimen consisted of CD4+ or CD8+ T cells sorted from blood, obtained in a trial of the OX40 agonist ivuxolimab.

CDR3 nucleotides: TGTGCCTGGAGTGTAGGGCAGCTGAACACTGAAGCTTTCTTT. Its translation is CAWSVGQLNTEAFF. The rearrangement links TRBV30 to TRBJ1-1; D gene unclear. V was pared by 0 bases and J by 0 bases, with 8 bases between. CDR3 length: 14 residues. From germline, CDR1 is GTSNPN and CDR2 SVGIG (reference sequence).